The text below deals with one T cell receptor (beta chain). As yet, its antigen is unknown. This specimen belongs to a study of T cell repertoires in cytomegalovirus infection. Study-level information: CMV infection together with matching HLA type was indicated by public TCR beta signatures.

TCRdb reprocessed the reads with MiXCR, giving one entry per CDR3 protein. The repertoire consists of about 130,000 distinct CDR3 sequences, with more than 7% occurring once and the leading ten covering 9.5% to 13%. The J segment lost 7 bases and the V segment lost 3 bases, leaving 11 bases of the junction unmatched. Germline-derived CDR1 and CDR2 are MGHDK and SYGVNS. CDR3 size: 16 residues. Study-wide results and caveats: Carriers of CMV plus the relevant HLA were identified by cumulative public TCR beta family frequency. HLA-C-restricted CMV-specific TCR beta clonotypes prevailed in the ex vivo response.

Sequencing was done on a sample of PBMCs. The TCR originated in a human donor in good health (CMV status not recorded). Some clones in this sample may be carry-over from other donors' samples. The gene calls are TRBV25-1 and TRBJ2-5; 10 bases line up with TRBD2. CDR3: CASSDLAGADGGTQYF. The CDR3 coding sequence is TGTGCCAGCAGTGATCTAGCGGGGGCCGACGGTGGGACCCAGTACTTC.